The clone carrying this TCR beta chain has just one count. Its antigen is unknown. Using immunoSEQ multiplex PCR, the repertoire was profiled, and TCRdb retains in-frame clones only, with some absent. The table records some 76,000 clones, about 94% of them present only once. This entry comes from a study of OX40 agonist ivuxolimab in advanced cancers. Study at large: Patients received the agonistic anti-OX40 (CD134) antibody ivuxolimab. Dose-escalation patients were diagnosed with hepatocellular carcinoma, melanoma, renal cell cancer or head and neck cancer.

The CDR3 loop spans 12 amino acids. Germline V gene data show CDR1 as ENHRY and CDR2 as SYGVKD. V shed 6 bases, J shed 4 bases, and the junction held 2 bases outside the gene matches. Study-level findings and limits: CD4+ and CD8+ blood T cells expanded clonally by week 6 at 0.1 to 3.0 mg/kg.

The material sequenced was CD4+ or CD8+ T cells sorted from blood, taken in a trial of the OX40 agonist ivuxolimab. The source is an adult with an advanced solid tumor such as melanoma, head and neck, liver or kidney cancer. The chain employs TRBV10-3 and TRBJ2-7, with TRBD2 identical over 8 bases. CDR3 bases: TGTGCCATCAGCCCGGGAGGGTACGAGCAGTACTTC. Its protein is CAISPGGYEQYF.